The present T cell receptor (beta chain) was sequenced within a study of shared clonotypes between healthy human individuals. The overall study: The cohort comprised a couple of women and a few men. Their ages spanned 18 to 49 years.

The CDR3 has 13 residues. Germline V gene sequence: CDR1 SGHRS, CDR2 YFSETQ. V gave up 4 bases and J gave up 2 bases, with 10 bases separating them. Profiled with immunoSEQ multiplex PCR; TCRdb holds only in-frame clones, not every one. This table holds around 200,000 clones, around 63% found once. Findings of the study overall: In the sorted subsets, rarefaction showed sequencing was incomplete despite large depth.

Comments on this clone: Its target is unknown.

The chain couples TRBV5-1 to TRBJ2-7; D uncertain. Sequencing was done on a sample of memory CD4+ T cells sorted from blood. Noted subset: CD45RA-negative fraction. The clonotype was recovered from a man aged 25 to 40 in good health. The CDR3 region is CASSQTETYEQYF. CDR3 DNA: TGCGCCAGCAGCCAGACTGAAACCTACGAGCAGTACTTC.